This T cell receptor (beta chain) was recovered during a study of early stage breast cancer tumors. Study overall: Each sample averaged roughly 10-fold read coverage.

In germline, CDR1 is SGHAT, CDR2 FQDESV (reference sequence). Unmatched junction bases numbered 7, after V lost 4 bases and J lost 7 bases. CDR3 size: 16 residues. In the case of this clone: Its antigen is not identified.

Using immunoSEQ multiplex PCR, the repertoire was profiled, and TCRdb retains in-frame clones only, with some absent. This repertoire shows roughly 30,000 clones, roughly 81% found once; its top ten account for about a tenth. Study-level findings and limits: Comparing each tissue with blood distinguished tumor from normal in most of the 16 patients.

This sequence originates from a person between 50 and 60 years old with breast cancer. The chain carries TRBV11-1 and TRBJ2-1; 13 positions agree with TRBD2. The sequencing input was blood. CDR3 coding DNA: TGTGCCAGCAGCTCCTGGACTAGCGGGAGAATAAATGAGCAGTTCTTC. Its protein product is CASSSWTSGRINEQFF. The variable domain in full, completed from reference TRBV11-1 and TRBJ2-1, reads EAEVAQSPRYKITEKSQAVAFWCDPISGHATLYWYRQILGQGPELLVQFQDESVVDDSQLPKDRFSAERLKGVDSTLKIQPAELGDSAMYLCASSSWTSGRINEQFFGPGTRLTVL.